The 18 T cell receptor beta chains below come from one sample, sequenced in a study of T cell clonotyping in hematopoietic cell transplantation. Data came from immunoSEQ multiplex PCR; TCRdb stores just in-frame clones and leaves some out. The data contain 9,000 or so clones, 75% to 85% of them singletons. The sample was PBMCs, taken 180 days after allogeneic stem cell transplant. These receptor sequences come from a female patient between 30 and 39 years old who had an allogeneic stem cell transplant, so the T cells may come from the graft donor. Some clones in this sample may be carry-over from other donors' samples.

The chain uses TRBV7-9 and TRBJ2-7; D is unclear. The CDR3 spans 11 residues. V was trimmed by 2 bases and J by 6 bases, leaving 5 bases between them. Germline V lookup: CDR1 SEHNR, CDR2 FQNEAQ (reference sequence). In DNA form, the CDR3 reads TGTGCCAGCAGCTTAAGAGGCGAGCAGTACTTC. Translating gives CASSLRGEQYF.

This rearrangement joins TRBV2 to TRBJ2-7; 14 bases align to TRBD2. CDR1 is SNHLY and CDR2 is FYNNEI in the germline V gene. The CDR3 consists of 18 residues. V was pared by 5 bases and J by 3 bases, with 12 bases of the junction left unmatched. This CDR3 is CASSKPRTSGGIIYEQYF. In DNA form, the CDR3 reads TGTGCCAGCAGTAAACCTCGGACTAGCGGGGGGATCATCTACGAGCAGTACTTC.

The genes are TRBV5-6 and TRBJ2-3, with D unclear. This CDR3 has 11 residues. Germline CDR1 reads SGHDT; CDR2 reads YYEEEE. V lost 4 bases and J 2 bases, leaving 2 bases between the germline ends. The CDR3, as DNA: TGTGCCAGCAGCGTCACAGATACGCAGTATTTT. Translated: CASSVTDTQYF.

V gene TRBV29-1 combines with J gene TRBJ2-5; no reliable D call. Germline loops: CDR1 SQVTM, CDR2 ANQGSEA. CDR3 length: 9 amino acids. V was pared by 6 bases and J by 5 bases, with 4 bases between. CDR3 loop: CSVRETQYF. The CDR3 DNA is TGCAGCGTGAGGGAGACCCAGTACTTC.

This sequence joins TRBV4-3 and TRBJ2-7, with a possible D match to TRBD1 (5 bases). The germline gives CDR1 LGHNA, CDR2 YSLEER. V was pared by 1 base and J by 3 bases, with 13 bases between. The CDR3 is made up of 15 amino acids. For the CDR3, the DNA is TGCGCCAGCAGCCAAGTAGGGGCCCAAATCTACGAGCAGTACTTC. Translation gives CASSQVGAQIYEQYF.

This clone is termed medium-sized (0.01 to 0.1%). The chain recombines TRBV6-5 with TRBJ1-5; TRBD1 matches at 7 bases. This CDR3 has 15 residues. V shed 4 bases and J 0 bases; nucleotides not matched to a gene: 3. Looked up from germline, CDR1 is MNHEY and CDR2 is SVGAGI. CDR3 DNA: TGTGCCAGCAGTTCACAGGGGTATAGCAATCAGCCCCAGCATTTT. Protein sequence: CASSSQGYSNQPQHF.

This clone was observed a handful of times. V usage is TRBV5-6 and J usage is TRBJ1-1, with D uncertain. The CDR3 length is 13 residues. The V gene's germline CDR1 is SGHDT and CDR2 YYEEEE. Trimming took 6 bases from V and 5 from J, leaving 14 bases between them. In nucleotides, the CDR3 is TGTGCCAGCACCCTAGGGTTCGGGACTGAAGCTTTCTTT. Translating gives CASTLGFGTEAFF.

This clone appeared a few times. The chain links TRBV30 to TRBJ1-6, with D possibly matching TRBD1 (5 bases). Trimming shortened V by 3 bases and J by 0 bases, and 18 bases separated the two germline ends. The length of the CDR3 is 18 residues. Germline CDR1 reads GTSNPN; CDR2 reads SVGIG (reference sequence). In nucleotides, the CDR3 is TGTGCCTGGAGAACCGGCCCAGGGATTAGCTCCTATAATTCACCCCTCCACTTT. Amino acids: CAWRTGPGISSYNSPLHF.

This chain links TRBV4-3 with TRBJ1-2; D is perhaps TRBD1 (5 bases). V lost 0 bases to trimming and J lost 2 bases, with 19 bases between them. The CDR3 is 18 residues long. Germline V CDR1 and CDR2: LGHNA, YSLEER. The CDR3 nucleotides read TGCGCCAGCAGCCAAGATTCCCCTTATACAGGCCCCAACTATGGCTACACCTTC. Its protein product is CASSQDSPYTGPNYGYTF.

This chain connects TRBV29-1 to TRBJ2-3; no clear D gene. The length of the CDR3 is 12 residues. V shed 7 bases and J shed 4 bases, with 12 bases lying between them. The V gene's germline CDR1 is SQVTM and CDR2 ANQGSEA. For the CDR3, the DNA is TGCAGCGCGGACCCCGGAGCAGATACGCAGTATTTT. Its translation is CSADPGADTQYF.

The J gene is TRBJ1-3, the V gene TRBV5-1; D uncertain. Trimming pared 1 base from V and 0 bases from J, leaving 8 bases between. The CDR3 consists of 15 residues. The germline gives CDR1 SGHRS, CDR2 YFSETQ. The CDR3 sequence is CASSLSGASGNTIYF. The CDR3 coding sequence is TGCGCCAGCAGCTTGTCAGGAGCCTCTGGAAACACCATATATTTT.

This clone is labeled medium-sized (0.01 to 0.1%). V gene TRBV6-4 combines with J gene TRBJ1-3, with 8 bases lining up with TRBD1. Germline V gives CDR1 MRHNA, CDR2 SNTAGT. V dropped 0 bases and J dropped 4; count of bases not matched to a gene: 8. The CDR3 loop spans 17 amino acids. CDR3 sequence: CASSDSIRRGQGNTIYF. The CDR3 coding sequence is TGTGCCAGCAGTGACTCCATCCGCAGGGGGCAAGGAAACACCATATATTTT.

V usage is TRBV4-3 and J usage is TRBJ2-2; D remains ambiguous. Germline loops: CDR1 LGHNA, CDR2 YSLEER. This CDR3 region has 19 residues. The ends were cut back, 1 base at V and 2 bases at J, with 20 bases in the middle. The CDR3 nucleotides are TGCGCCAGCAGCCAAGTCATCTTATCTGGCGGTGGCAACACCGGGGAGCTGTTTTTT. Its translation is CASSQVILSGGGNTGELFF.

The chain couples TRBV5-1 to TRBJ2-5; D is uncertain. The germline gives CDR1 SGHRS, CDR2 YFSETQ. Deletions cut 5 bases from V and 5 bases from J, with 13 bases between. The CDR3 is 13 residues long. This CDR3 is CASRPYVTETQYF. The CDR3 DNA reads TGCGCCAGCAGGCCTTATGTTACGGAGACCCAGTACTTC.

CDR3 loop: CASSLRGQGDEQFF. CDR3 in DNA: TGCGCCAGCAGCTTGCGGGGACAGGGAGATGAGCAGTTCTTC. The chain combines TRBV5-1 with TRBJ2-1, with 9 bases that match TRBD1. In germline, CDR1 is SGHRS, CDR2 YFSETQ. V lost 1 base, J lost 8 bases, and 4 bases stayed unmatched. The CDR3 consists of 14 residues.

The CDR3: CASSPLLSFRGGGEQYF. As DNA, the CDR3 is TGTGCCAGCTCACCACTCCTTTCGTTCCGGGGGGGTGGGGAGCAGTACTTC. The genes are TRBV18 and TRBJ2-7; 8 positions agree with TRBD2. In germline, CDR1 is KGHSH, CDR2 LQKENI. J was trimmed by 7 bases and V by 1 base; bases with no gene match: 15. The CDR3 covers 17 residues.

This clone was picked up a small number of times. This rearrangement joins TRBV5-4 to TRBJ2-2; D assignment may be TRBD1 or TRBD2 (5 bases each). CDR3 size: 15 residues. The V end lost 4 bases, the J end lost 1 base, and 11 bases lay between the germline ends. CDR1 SGHNT and CDR2 YYREEE come from the germline V gene (reference sequence). CDR3 region: CASSPVGENTGELFF. The CDR3 DNA sequence: TGTGCCAGCAGCCCGGTGGGGGAGAACACCGGGGAGCTGTTTTTT.

This chain joins TRBV7-2 and TRBJ2-7, with TRBD1 matching 8 bases. CDR3 length equals 13 residues. Germline V gives CDR1 SGHTA, CDR2 FQGNSA. J gave up 12 bases and V 6 bases, and 13 bases lay outside the gene matches. The CDR3 DNA is TGTGCCAGCAGACCTCCAGGGGGCGCCCCAGCGTACTTC. Translating it yields CASRPPGGAPAYF.